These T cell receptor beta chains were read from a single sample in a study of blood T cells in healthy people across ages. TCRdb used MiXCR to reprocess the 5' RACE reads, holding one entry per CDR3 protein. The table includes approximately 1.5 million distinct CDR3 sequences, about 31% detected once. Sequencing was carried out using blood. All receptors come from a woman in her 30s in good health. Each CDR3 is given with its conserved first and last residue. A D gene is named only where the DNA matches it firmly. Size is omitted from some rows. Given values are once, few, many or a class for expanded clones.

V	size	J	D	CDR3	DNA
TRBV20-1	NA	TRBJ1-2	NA	CSADGQFLYGYTF	TGCAGTGCGGATGGACAGTTTCTATATGGCTACACCTTC
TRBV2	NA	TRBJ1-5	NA	CASSEALGRAANQPQHF	TGTGCCAGCAGTGAAGCGCTAGGTAGAGCTGCGAATCAGCCCCAGCATTTT
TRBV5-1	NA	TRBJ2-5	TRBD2	CASSLESGGAETQYF	TGCGCCAGCAGCTTGGAAAGCGGGGGGGCGGAGACCCAGTACTTC
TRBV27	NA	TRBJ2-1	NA	CASRVGGVSSYNEQFF	TGTGCCAGCAGGGTAGGGGGGGTAAGCTCCTACAATGAGCAGTTCTTC
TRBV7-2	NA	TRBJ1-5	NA	CASSLGGGELWPQHF	TGTGCCAGCAGCTTGGGGGGAGGGGAGTTATGGCCCCAGCATTTT
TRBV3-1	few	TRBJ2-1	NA	CASSQSVHEQFF	TGTGCCAGCAGCCAATCAGTACATGAGCAGTTCTTC
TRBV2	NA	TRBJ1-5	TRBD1	CASKGTDNQPQHF	TGTGCCAGCAAAGGGACAGACAATCAGCCCCAGCATTTT
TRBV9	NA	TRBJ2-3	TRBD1	CASSEAPGQGADTQYF	TGTGCCAGCAGCGAAGCTCCGGGACAGGGGGCGGATACGCAGTATTTT
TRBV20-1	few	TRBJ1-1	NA	CSATRRKNTEAFF	TGCAGTGCTACCCGACGGAAGAACACTGAAGCTTTCTTT
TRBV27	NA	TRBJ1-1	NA	CASSSRVRYTEAFF	TGTGCCAGCAGTTCAAGGGTACGATACACTGAAGCTTTCTTT
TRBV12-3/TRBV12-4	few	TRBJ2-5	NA	CASSLGGGDPGTQYF	TGTGCCAGCAGTTTAGGAGGGGGTGATCCAGGGACCCAGTACTTC
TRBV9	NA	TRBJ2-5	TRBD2	CASSGASGAQETQYF	TGTGCCAGCAGCGGGGCTAGCGGGGCCCAAGAGACCCAGTACTTC
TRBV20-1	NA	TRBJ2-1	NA	CSARPLAGQFF	TGCAGTGCACGCCCACTAGCAGGGCAGTTCTTC
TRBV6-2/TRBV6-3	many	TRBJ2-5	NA	CASSYSIGRGQETQYF	TGTGCCAGCAGTTACTCGATTGGTCGGGGACAAGAGACCCAGTACTTC
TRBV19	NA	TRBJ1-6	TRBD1	CASSEQGGTNSPLHF	TGTGCCAGTAGTGAGCAGGGGGGCACAAATTCACCCCTCCACTTT
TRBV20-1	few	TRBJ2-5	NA	CSASPRLGASVETQYF	TGCAGTGCTAGCCCCCGGTTGGGGGCCTCTGTCGAGACCCAGTACTTC